The sequence of this TCR beta chain was determined in a study of TIL therapy for anti-PD-1-resistant metastatic lung cancer. Across the whole study: Patients had a median age of approximately 50 years (range about 35-75).

Trimming stripped 1 base from V and 5 bases from J, with 8 bases between. In germline, CDR1 is MGHRA, CDR2 YSYEKL. CDR3 length equals 13 residues. Note on this clone: Its antigen is not identified.

Study-level findings and limits: Treatment-naive, never-smoker and oncogene-addicted patients were overrepresented in this highly selected cohort. Many TIL product clones were absent from baseline tumor, suggesting clonal contraction.

The immunoSEQ assay was v3. TCRdb's copy holds only in-frame clones and misses some; the assay was immunoSEQ multiplex PCR. The sample shows tens of thousands of clones, 72% of them seen only once. Time point of the sample: pre-treatment sample, taken before nivolumab and TIL therapy. Pleural nodules or supraclavicular lymph nodes made up most of the excised metastases sampled. Here the sequenced sample was tumor tissue, taken at baseline. The origin of this receptor is a person aged 25-85 years with non-small cell lung cancer. The J gene is TRBJ1-2, the V gene TRBV4-1; possibly TRBD1 for D (6 bases). The CDR3 loop reads CASSQAGAYGYTF. CDR3 DNA: TGCGCCAGCAGCCAAGCAGGGGCTTATGGCTACACCTTC.